The 21 T cell receptor beta chains reported below all come from one sample, sequenced in a study of blood T cell repertoires in COVID-19. Here immunoSEQ multiplex PCR was the method, and the copy in TCRdb shows in-frame clones only, minus some. The repertoire holds more than 65,000 clones, with 65% to 85% as singletons. Sequencing was performed on peripheral blood. These receptor sequences come from a man in his 60s with active or convalescent COVID-19.

This clone was picked up a small number of times. The rearrangement uses TRBV7-2 and TRBJ1-2, with D possibly TRBD1 on 5 matching bases. The germline V gene has CDR1 SGHTA and CDR2 FQGNSA. The CDR3 spans 14 residues. Trimming cost V 2 bases and J 7 bases, with 14 bases left between them. CDR3 DNA: TGTGCCAGCAGCTTATCGACCGGCCAGGGTGGCTACACCTTC. It yields the protein CASSLSTGQGGYTF.

The chain has TRBV9 and TRBJ1-5; tentatively, D is TRBD1 (5 bases). The CDR3 length is 15 residues. The V gene lost 0 bases and the J gene lost 5 bases, with 12 bases spanning the gap. Germline CDR1 and CDR2: SGDLS and YYNGEE. The CDR3 here is CASSVGQPGDQPQHF. DNA for the CDR3: TGTGCCAGCAGCGTAGGACAGCCTGGCGATCAGCCCCAGCATTTT.

This chain uses TRBV5-1 with TRBJ2-5; 7 bases are shared with TRBD1. The CDR3 has 16 amino acids. Germline V gives CDR1 SGHRS, CDR2 YFSETQ. J gave up 5 bases and V 4 bases, and 14 bases lay outside the gene matches. The CDR3 nucleotides read TGCGCCAGCAGCGTGACACCGGGACAGTTAGGCGAGACCCAGTACTTC. It translates to CASSVTPGQLGETQYF. The full variable domain, rest sourced from reference TRBV5-1 and TRBJ2-5, is KAGVTQTPRYLIKTRGQQVTLSCSPISGHRSVSWYQQTPGQGLQFLFEYFSETQRNKGNFPGRFSGRQFSNSRSEMNVSTLELGDSALYLCASSVTPGQLGETQYFGPGTRLLVL.

The count of this clone is one. This chain's CDR3 is CSGEVINEQFF. CDR3 nucleotides: TGCAGTGGAGAGGTGATCAATGAGCAGTTCTTC. V and J are TRBV20-1 and TRBJ2-1; no clear D gene. This CDR3 is 11 amino acids long. Trimming removed 7 bases from V and 6 bases from J, with 10 bases in between. CDR1 DFQATT and CDR2 SNEGSKA come from the germline V gene (reference sequence).

This clone was observed a handful of times. The chain has TRBV19 and TRBJ1-6; 8 bases line up with TRBD1. The germline CDR1 and CDR2 sequences are LNHDA and SQIVND (reference sequence). This CDR3 has 13 residues. Trimming cost V 4 bases and J 9 bases; bases outside gene matches: 2. The CDR3 nucleotides are TGTGCCAGTAGTACAACAGGGGGTTCACCCCTCCACTTT. Encoded protein: CASSTTGGSPLHF. The full variable domain, with the rest looked up from reference TRBV19 and TRBJ1-6, is DGGITQSPKYLFRKEGQNVTLSCEQNLNHDAMYWYRQDPGQGLRLIYYSQIVNDFQKGDIAEGYSVSREKKESFPLTVTSAQKNPTAFYLCASSTTGGSPLHFGNGTRLTVT.

The chain combines TRBV29-1 with TRBJ1-1, with 11 bases that match TRBD1. CDR3 size: 12 residues. V was pared by 7 bases and J by 6 bases, with 4 bases of the junction left unmatched. Per germline, CDR1 SQVTM and CDR2 ANQGSEA. CDR3 coding DNA: TGCAGCGCCGGGACAGGGGGAGCTGAAGCTTTCTTT. Its protein product is CSAGTGGAEAFF.

This chain joins TRBV2 and TRBJ2-1; possible D gene TRBD1, 6 bases. Trimming removed 6 bases at V and 0 bases at J, with 12 bases between. Per the germline V gene, CDR1 is SNHLY and CDR2 is FYNNEI. The CDR3 has 15 amino acids. CDR3 nucleotide sequence: TGTGCCAGCAGAAGCGGACAGCACTCCTACAATGAGCAGTTCTTC. This encodes CASRSGQHSYNEQFF.

The chain joins TRBV9 to TRBJ2-7; 9 bases fit TRBD1. The CDR3 runs 13 residues. The J segment lost 12 bases and the V segment lost 0 bases, leaving 7 bases of the junction unmatched. CDR1 and CDR2 from the germline V gene are SGDLS and YYNGEE. The CDR3: CASSVGDRAKMYF. The CDR3 nucleotides read TGTGCCAGCAGCGTAGGGGACAGGGCCAAAATGTACTTC.

V usage is TRBV19 and J usage is TRBJ1-6; D perhaps matches TRBD1 (6 bases). V lost 6 bases and J 7 bases, leaving 19 bases between the germline ends. The CDR3 is 16 residues long. CDR1 and CDR2 (germline): LNHDA, SQIVND (reference sequence). The CDR3 region has the DNA TGTGCCAGTAGCTCACCCCCGGGAGGGGGAAATTCACCCCTCCACTTT. It encodes CASSSPPGGGNSPLHF.

The chain links TRBV29-1 to TRBJ1-2; 7 bases are a match to TRBD1. Germline CDR1 SQVTM, CDR2 ANQGSEA. This CDR3 has 15 amino acids. Trimming cost V 5 bases and J 1 base; bases outside gene matches: 10. CDR3 loop: CSVPKQTGINYGYTF. CDR3 sequence (DNA): TGCAGCGTTCCCAAACAGACAGGGATTAACTATGGCTACACCTTC.

The chain carries TRBV5-1 and TRBJ2-5; possibly TRBD2 for D (5 bases). Germline V lookup: CDR1 SGHRS, CDR2 YFSETQ. CDR3 size: 13 residues. Trimming cost V 7 bases and J 3 bases, with 13 bases left between them. This CDR3 reads CASGLFAEETQYF. CDR3 sequence (DNA): TGCGCCAGCGGACTTTTCGCGGAAGAGACCCAGTACTTC.

The chain uses TRBV28 and TRBJ2-7; 7 bases fit TRBD1. Germline V lookup: CDR1 MDHEN, CDR2 SYDVKM. With V trimmed by 7 bases and J by 2 bases, 11 bases remained unmatched. The CDR3 totals 15 residues. CDR3 coding DNA: TGTGCCAGCATTTCAGCCGGGACAGAACCCTACGAGCAGTACTTC. This codes for CASISAGTEPYEQYF.

This clone was counted once. The chain employs TRBV9 and TRBJ1-6; 9 positions agree with TRBD1. Unmatched junction bases numbered 13, after V lost 4 bases and J lost 5 bases. CDR3 length equals 18 residues. The germline V gene has CDR1 SGDLS and CDR2 YYNGEE. The chain's CDR3 is CASSPRQGGTGNNSPLHF. In DNA, the CDR3 is TGTGCCAGCAGCCCCAGGCAGGGAGGGACAGGGAATAATTCACCCCTCCACTTT.

This clone has just one count. This chain connects TRBV7-2 to TRBJ2-5, with 14 bases that match TRBD2. The CDR3 runs to 17 residues. Germline-derived CDR1 and CDR2 are SGHTA and FQGNSA. V was pared by 4 bases and J by 2 bases, with 6 bases of the junction left unmatched. Here the CDR3 reads CASSSGLAGANQETQYF. The DNA for the CDR3 is TGTGCCAGCAGCTCGGGACTAGCGGGAGCGAATCAAGAGACCCAGTACTTC.

The chain has TRBV9 and TRBJ1-2; perhaps TRBD1 as D (6 bases). CDR1 is SGDLS, CDR2 YYNGEE, per germline. The CDR3 consists of 15 residues. V shed 3 bases and J shed 8 bases, with 20 bases lying between them. The CDR3 protein is CASSGYREQGVGYTF. DNA for the CDR3: TGTGCCAGCAGCGGATACCGGGAACAGGGTGTAGGCTACACCTTC.

The gene calls are TRBV5-4 and TRBJ2-2, with 9 nucleotides matching TRBD2. With 2 bases clipped from V and 6 bases from J, the junction kept 8 bases outside the gene matches. CDR1 and CDR2 (germline): SGHNT, YYREEE (reference sequence). This CDR3 has 16 amino acids. The CDR3 DNA reads as TGTGCCAGCAGCTTCCCCGGGACTAGCAGGGCCGGGGAGCTGTTTTTT. Translation gives CASSFPGTSRAGELFF.

This sequence joins TRBV7-2 and TRBJ2-1, with 9 nucleotides matching TRBD2. V shed 4 bases, J shed 2 bases, and the junction held 3 bases outside the gene matches. Per the germline V gene, CDR1 is SGHTA and CDR2 is FQGNSA. The CDR3 runs 15 residues. The CDR3 DNA follows: TGTGCCAGCAGCTCAGCGGGGGGACCCTACAATGAGCAGTTCTTC. Protein: CASSSAGGPYNEQFF.

The chain is built from TRBV9 and TRBJ2-7; 7 bases are a match to TRBD1. The V segment lost 2 bases and the J segment 2 bases; nucleotides outside the gene matches: 4. CDR1 is SGDLS, CDR2 YYNGEE, per germline. The CDR3 runs 14 residues. The CDR3 sequence: CASSVRQGTYEQYF. Here the CDR3 DNA reads TGTGCCAGCAGCGTCAGACAGGGAACCTACGAGCAGTACTTC.

This rearrangement joins TRBV7-2 to TRBJ2-1; 7 bases align to TRBD1. The ends lost 1 base at V and 3 bases at J; junction bases unmatched: 3. The V gene's germline CDR1 is SGHTA and CDR2 FQGNSA. The CDR3 has 15 residues. CDR3 amino acids: CASSLGGTDYNEQFF. The CDR3 DNA sequence: TGTGCCAGCAGCTTAGGAGGGACAGACTACAATGAGCAGTTCTTC. Together with reference TRBV7-2 and TRBJ2-1, the CDR3 gives the full variable domain: GAGVSQSPSNKVTEKGKDVELRCDPISGHTALYWYRQSLGQGLEFLIYFQGNSAPDKSGLPSDRFSAERTGGSVSTLTIQRTQQEDSAVYLCASSLGGTDYNEQFFGPGTRLTVL.

V gene TRBV6-6 combines with J gene TRBJ1-5; D call uncertain. V was clipped by 3 bases and J by 7 bases, with 13 bases between them. There are 14 residues in the CDR3. Germline-derived CDR1 and CDR2 are MNHNY and SVGAGI (reference sequence). The CDR3 coding sequence is TGTGCCAGCAGTTATGTAGGGCGGGGACAGCCCCAGCATTTT. Protein product: CASSYVGRGQPQHF.

This sequence joins TRBV25-1 and TRBJ2-5, with D maybe TRBD1 (6 bases). V was shortened by 1 base and J by 5 bases, with 14 bases between the two germline ends. This CDR3 has 15 residues. From germline, CDR1 is MGHDK and CDR2 SYGVNS. The CDR3 here is CASSEFGGGWETQYF. In nucleotides, the CDR3 is TGTGCCAGCAGTGAATTTGGGGGCGGATGGGAGACCCAGTACTTC.